This T cell receptor (beta chain) was identified in a study of cytomegalovirus exposure and HLA in healthy donors. Points from the study as a whole: Later analysis demonstrated an association between a missense DCLRE1C variant and TCR beta V- and J-gene trimming. Later on, an analysis showed TCR association rates differing by HLA locus, with DRB1 the most and HLA-C the fewest.

The PCR was carried out with 60 Vbeta primers and 13 Jbeta primers. TCRdb's copy holds only in-frame clones and misses some; the assay was immunoSEQ multiplex PCR. The table lists fewer than 150,000 clones, 65% to 80% of them singletons. Germline CDR1 SGHRS, CDR2 YFSETQ. V trimming: 4 bases; J trimming: 0 bases; junction bases outside the gene matches: 3. The CDR3 is made up of 14 amino acids. As regards this clone: Antigen: not known.

This TCR came from a man aged 35-49 years in good health and CMV-seropositive. Material: PBMCs. The genes are TRBV5-1 and TRBJ1-1; 7 positions match TRBD1. CDR3 amino acids: CASSRTGMNTEAFF. The CDR3 DNA is TGCGCCAGCAGCCGGACAGGTATGAACACTGAAGCTTTCTTT.